The rows below give T cell receptor beta chains drawn from one sample of a study of T cells in Graves' hyperthyroidism and ophthalmopathy. MiXCR, applied by TCRdb to the multiplex PCR reads, yields one record per CDR3 protein. The sample shows roughly 720,000 distinct CDR3 sequences, 17% of them seen only once. Sequenced input: blood. These receptors all come from a man between 45 and 60 years old with Graves' hyperthyroidism. Each CDR3 is given with its conserved first and last residue. A D gene is named only where the DNA matches it firmly. Rows give clone size only sometimes, using once, few, many, or a class for an expanded clone.

size	D	V	J	DNA	CDR3
few	TRBD2	TRBV7-9	TRBJ2-7	TGTGCCAGCAGCTCCGTGGGGGTGCTAGCGGAGTTCTACGAGCAGTACTTC	CASSSVGVLAEFYEQYF
few	NA	TRBV19	TRBJ1-5	TGTGCCAGTAGTATAGTGACCCGGCAGCCCCAGCATTTT	CASSIVTRQPQHF
NA	TRBD1	TRBV6-1	TRBJ2-7	TGTGCCAGCAGTTATCGCGGACAGGACCCCGAGCAGTACTTC	CASSYRGQDPEQYF
NA	NA	TRBV7-3	TRBJ2-7	TGTGCCAGCAGCCCCGATTTGGATTCCGTCGAGCAGTACTTC	CASSPDLDSVEQYF
many	NA	TRBV30	TRBJ2-7	TGTGCCTGGAGTGTAGGGGACACGTACTACGAGCAGTACTTC	CAWSVGDTYYEQYF
few	NA	TRBV10-1	TRBJ1-2	TGCGCCAGCAGTGAGTCTCGGGGTTCTGGCTACACCTTC	CASSESRGSGYTF
NA	NA	TRBV2	TRBJ1-6	TGTGCCAGCAGTAGACGGGCGGGAGAATCACCCCTCCACTTT	CASSRRAGESPLHF
NA	TRBD1	TRBV4-1	TRBJ2-3	TGCGCCAGCAGCCAAGATCACCCCCTGACAGGGGATTTGACAGATACGCAGTATTTT	CASSQDHPLTGDLTDTQYF
many	TRBD2	TRBV27	TRBJ2-3	TGTGCCAGCAGTGGGGTCCTAGCGGGAGTCACAGATACGCAGTATTTT	CASSGVLAGVTDTQYF
once	TRBD1	TRBV5-5	TRBJ2-7	TGTGCCAGCATGAACCTCTGGGCAGGGGGATACGAGCAGTACTTC	CASMNLWAGGYEQYF
NA	TRBD1	TRBV4-1	TRBJ1-5	TGCGCCAGCAGCCAAGGACAGGGACAAAATCAGCCCCAGCATTTT	CASSQGQGQNQPQHF
many	NA	TRBV7-9	TRBJ1-1	TGTGCCAGCAGCGAGTTTGGAGAATTGAACACTGAAGCTTTCTTT	CASSEFGELNTEAFF
NA	TRBD2	TRBV6-2/TRBV6-3	TRBJ2-1	TGTGCCAGCAGTGGCTCTAGCGGGTTTCGCAATGAGCAGTTCTTC	CASSGSSGFRNEQFF
few	NA	TRBV6-2/TRBV6-3	TRBJ1-1	TGTGCCAGCAGGACGACAGGTCCCTTTGAAGCTTTCTTT	CASRTTGPFEAFF
many	TRBD2	TRBV20-1	TRBJ2-3	TGCAGTTTCCGTAGCGGGAGTAACGCAGATACGCAGTATTTT	CSFRSGSNADTQYF
NA	TRBD2	TRBV5-5	TRBJ2-1	TGTGCCAGCAGGCGGGGGGGGACCTCCTACAATGAGCAGTTCTTC	CASRRGGTSYNEQFF
NA	TRBD1	TRBV20-1	TRBJ1-1	TGCAGTGCTTCCGGGACAGCGAACACTGAAGCTTTCTTT	CSASGTANTEAFF
many	NA	TRBV2	TRBJ2-3	TGTGCCAGCAGTAGGCTTCTAAGCACAGATACGCAGTATTTT	CASSRLLSTDTQYF